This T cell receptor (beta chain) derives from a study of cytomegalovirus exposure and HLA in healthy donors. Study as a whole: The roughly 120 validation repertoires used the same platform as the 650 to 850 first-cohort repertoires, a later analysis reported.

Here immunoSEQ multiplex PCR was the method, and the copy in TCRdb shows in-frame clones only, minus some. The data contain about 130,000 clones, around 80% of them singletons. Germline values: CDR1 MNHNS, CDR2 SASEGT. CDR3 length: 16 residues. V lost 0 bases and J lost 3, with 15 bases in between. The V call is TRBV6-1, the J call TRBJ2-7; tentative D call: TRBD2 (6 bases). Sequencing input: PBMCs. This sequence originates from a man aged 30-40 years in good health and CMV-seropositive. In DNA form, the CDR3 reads TGTGCCAGCAGTGAAGCGCAGTTTCAGGGACTCTACGAGCAGTACTTC. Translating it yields CASSEAQFQGLYEQYF.